Listed below are T cell receptor beta chains from one sample, sequenced in a study of blood T cell repertoires in COVID-19. Sequencing used immunoSEQ multiplex PCR; TCRdb keeps in-frame clones, though not all of them. The data contain 50,000 to 65,000 clones, roughly 92% of them singletons. The specimen was peripheral blood. These TCRs come from a human donor in a cohort sampled during active COVID-19. Both conserved end residues are part of each CDR3. The D gene is left open where the match is weak. Size tells how often a clone was seen (once, few, many) or the class of an expanded clone, and some rows leave it out.

v_call,cdr3_length,clone_size,d_call,j_call,cdr3_aa,cdr3_nt
TRBV7-2,14,NA,TRBD1,TRBJ1-1,CASSLVTGVTEAFF,TGTGCCAGCAGCTTAGTGACAGGGGTGACTGAAGCTTTCTTT
TRBV10-1,15,NA,NA,TRBJ1-4,CASSESPGKNEKLFF,TGCGCCAGCAGTGAGTCGCCAGGGAAGAATGAAAAACTGTTTTTT
TRBV7-2,15,NA,TRBD1,TRBJ1-5,CASSPGGRSNQPQHF,TGTGCCAGCAGCCCAGGGGGGCGGAGCAATCAGCCCCAGCATTTT
TRBV4-1,13,NA,TRBD2,TRBJ2-2,CASSPAGAGELFF,TGCGCCAGCTCCCCGGCGGGGGCCGGGGAGCTGTTTTTT
TRBV29-1,17,NA,TRBD2,TRBJ2-7,CSVRAGGPGAWSYEQYF,TGCAGCGTCCGAGCGGGAGGGCCAGGTGCGTGGTCCTACGAGCAGTACTTC
TRBV7-9,16,NA,TRBD2,TRBJ2-4,CASSLSGGDYKNIQYF,TGTGCCAGCAGCTTGTCCGGGGGGGACTACAAAAACATTCAGTACTTC
TRBV4-1,16,NA,TRBD1,TRBJ1-5,CASSQATGVSNQPQHF,TGCGCCAGCAGCCAAGCGACAGGGGTTAGCAATCAGCCCCAGCATTTT
TRBV5-6,19,NA,NA,TRBJ2-2,CASSLAGVVAARDTGELFF,TGTGCCAGCAGCTTGGCTGGAGTGGTCGCGGCGAGGGATACCGGGGAGCTGTTTTTT
TRBV24-1,13,NA,NA,TRBJ2-7,CATRGASSYEQYF,TGTGCCACCAGGGGGGCTAGCTCCTACGAGCAGTACTTC
TRBV30,15,NA,NA,TRBJ1-4,CAWSSSGGVNEKLFF,TGTGCCTGGAGTTCCTCGGGGGGCGTTAATGAAAAACTGTTTTTT
TRBV6-2/TRBV6-3,14,NA,NA,TRBJ1-2,CASSYPGMIYGYTF,TGTGCCAGCAGTTACCCAGGAATGATTTATGGCTACACCTTC
TRBV30,15,NA,NA,TRBJ1-3,CAWSVRGPAGNTIYF,TGTGCCTGGAGTGTACGAGGGCCCGCTGGAAACACCATATATTTT
TRBV30,14,NA,NA,TRBJ1-1,CAWRPGGRGAEAFF,TGTGCCTGGAGGCCGGGGGGGAGGGGGGCTGAAGCTTTCTTT
TRBV25-1,14,once,TRBD1,TRBJ2-2,CASRETGVTGELFF,TGTGCCAGCAGAGAGACAGGGGTCACCGGGGAGCTGTTTTTT
TRBV7-2,16,NA,NA,TRBJ2-3,CASASPSWRNTDTQYF,TGTGCCAGCGCATCCCCTAGTTGGAGGAACACAGATACGCAGTATTTT
TRBV18,15,NA,NA,TRBJ2-7,CASSPPGQSSYEQYF,TGTGCCAGCTCACCACCGGGGCAATCCTCCTACGAGCAGTACTTC
TRBV27,14,NA,TRBD2,TRBJ2-3,CASSLTSPTDTQYF,TGTGCCAGCAGTCTGACTAGCCCCACAGATACGCAGTATTTT
TRBV27,16,NA,TRBD2,TRBJ2-1,CASRLAGVALGNEQFF,TGTGCCAGCAGACTAGCGGGAGTGGCCCTCGGGAATGAGCAGTTCTTC
TRBV27,15,NA,TRBD2,TRBJ2-1,CASRGRLAGLNEQFF,TGTGCCAGCAGGGGCCGACTAGCGGGTTTGAATGAGCAGTTCTTC
TRBV4-3,14,NA,NA,TRBJ1-1,CASSQVRWNTEAFF,TGCGCCAGCAGCCAAGTACGGTGGAACACTGAAGCTTTCTTT
TRBV7-3,13,NA,TRBD1,TRBJ1-6,CASSQTDREPLHF,TGTGCCAGCAGCCAGACCGACAGGGAACCCCTCCACTTT
TRBV28,16,NA,NA,TRBJ1-5,CASSSPGGPVNQPQHF,TGTGCCAGCAGTTCCCCAGGAGGGCCGGTGAATCAGCCCCAGCATTTT
TRBV5-6,18,NA,TRBD1,TRBJ1-1,CASSFGTGLSPTNTEAFF,TGTGCCAGCAGCTTTGGGACAGGGCTAAGCCCCACGAACACTGAAGCTTTCTTT
TRBV18,17,few,NA,TRBJ1-5,CASSMGKGRISNQPQHF,TGTGCCAGCTCCATGGGTAAGGGGAGGATAAGCAATCAGCCCCAGCATTTT
TRBV11-2,14,NA,NA,TRBJ1-1,CASSALALNTEAFF,TGTGCCAGCAGCGCACTCGCTCTGAACACTGAAGCTTTCTTT
TRBV4-3,17,NA,NA,TRBJ2-7,CASSQLTGEAGFYEQYF,TGCGCCAGCAGCCAACTAACTGGGGAGGCAGGTTTCTACGAGCAGTACTTC
TRBV24-1,16,NA,NA,TRBJ2-7,CATSAISSREGREQYF,TGTGCCACCAGTGCCATATCCTCGCGGGAAGGTAGGGAGCAGTACTTC
TRBV5-1,13,few,NA,TRBJ2-5,CASSLGGKETQYF,TGCGCCAGCAGCTTAGGAGGGAAAGAGACCCAGTACTTC
TRBV7-3,15,once,TRBD1,TRBJ2-7,CASSLEGGFSYEQYF,TGTGCCAGCAGCTTGGAAGGGGGCTTCTCCTACGAGCAGTACTTC
TRBV4-3,15,NA,NA,TRBJ1-4,CASSQDLTGRGKLFF,TGCGCCAGCAGCCAAGATTTAACAGGGAGGGGAAAACTGTTTTTT
TRBV20-1,15,NA,TRBD2,TRBJ2-7,CSASSVVAGDYEQYF,TGCAGTGCTAGTTCGGTGGTGGCGGGAGACTACGAGCAGTACTTC
TRBV9,15,NA,TRBD1,TRBJ2-5,CASSAHRTGQETQYF,TGTGCCAGCAGCGCCCATAGGACAGGACAAGAGACCCAGTACTTC
TRBV20-1,12,once,NA,TRBJ2-7,CSASQAVYEQYF,TGCAGTGCTAGTCAGGCAGTCTACGAGCAGTACTTC
TRBV4-3,16,NA,TRBD2,TRBJ2-3,CASSQGLITGGNTQYF,TGCGCCAGCAGCCAAGGTCTGATAACGGGGGGGAATACGCAGTATTTT
TRBV2,12,few,NA,TRBJ2-2,CASSPDTGELFF,TGTGCCAGCAGTCCTGACACCGGGGAGCTGTTTTTT
TRBV5-6,17,NA,NA,TRBJ1-4,CASSSGGLARRFDKLFF,TGTGCCAGCAGCTCCGGAGGCCTAGCACGTCGTTTTGACAAACTGTTTTTT
TRBV7-3,16,NA,TRBD2,TRBJ2-3,CASSTLRAGGSDTQYF,TGTGCCAGCAGCACCCTACGAGCGGGGGGATCAGATACGCAGTATTTT
TRBV7-9,15,few,NA,TRBJ1-4,CASSLAETYNEKLFF,TGTGCCAGCAGCTTAGCCGAGACATATAATGAAAAACTGTTTTTT
TRBV6-4,15,NA,TRBD2,TRBJ2-3,CASSDGTSGTDTQYF,TGTGCCAGCAGTGACGGGACTAGCGGGACAGATACGCAGTATTTT
TRBV3-1/TRBV3-2,17,NA,TRBD2,TRBJ2-2,CASSRRGLAGTTGELFF,TGTGCCAGCAGCCGAAGGGGACTAGCGGGGACCACCGGGGAGCTGTTTTTT
TRBV2,14,NA,NA,TRBJ2-1,CASREFSAYNEQFF,TGTGCCAGCAGGGAGTTTTCAGCCTACAATGAGCAGTTCTTC
TRBV28,16,few,NA,TRBJ1-2,CASGKARAGLKGGYTF,TGTGCCAGCGGCAAAGCCAGGGCAGGCTTGAAGGGTGGCTACACCTTC
TRBV6-2/TRBV6-3,15,NA,NA,TRBJ1-4,CASSYPQGRNEKLFF,TGTGCCAGCAGTTACCCGCAGGGCCGAAATGAAAAACTGTTTTTT
TRBV7-3,15,few,TRBD2,TRBJ2-3,CASSHSGGALDTQYF,TGTGCCAGCAGCCACAGCGGGGGGGCTTTAGATACGCAGTATTTT
TRBV9,17,NA,TRBD2,TRBJ2-2,CASSQASGGPNTGELFF,TGTGCCAGCAGCCAGGCTAGCGGGGGACCGAACACCGGGGAGCTGTTTTTT
TRBV10-1,18,NA,TRBD1,TRBJ2-1,CASSESGEPGQGVDEQFF,TGCGCCAGCAGTGAGTCGGGGGAACCGGGACAGGGGGTCGATGAGCAGTTCTTC
TRBV12-3/TRBV12-4,13,NA,TRBD1,TRBJ1-2,CASSLTGVGGYTF,TGTGCCAGCAGTTTGACAGGGGTCGGTGGCTACACCTTC
TRBV4-3,15,NA,NA,TRBJ2-4,CASSRRDSAKNIQYF,TGCGCCAGCAGCCGACGGGATTCGGCCAAAAACATTCAGTACTTC
TRBV6-6,19,NA,NA,TRBJ2-3,CASSYNFVLGETSTDTQYF,TGTGCCAGCAGCTACAACTTTGTCTTGGGCGAAACTAGCACAGATACGCAGTATTTT
TRBV19,13,NA,NA,TRBJ2-5,CASSRSAPETQYF,TGTGCCAGTAGTCGCAGCGCACCGGAGACCCAGTACTTC
TRBV19,18,NA,NA,TRBJ1-1,CASSRRGLRQAGNTEAFF,TGTGCCAGTAGTCGAAGGGGACTCAGGCAAGCGGGGAACACTGAAGCTTTCTTT
TRBV25-1,15,NA,TRBD2,TRBJ2-1,CASSDQRGFYNEQFF,TGTGCCAGCAGTGACCAGCGGGGGTTTTACAATGAGCAGTTCTTC
TRBV7-6,14,NA,TRBD2,TRBJ2-7,CASSQQRGVHEQYF,TGTGCCAGCAGCCAACAGCGGGGGGTCCACGAGCAGTACTTC